Here is one TCR beta chain with its context. Assay used: immunoSEQ multiplex PCR; TCRdb lists only in-frame clones, some missing. The sample lists about 300,000 clones, about 87% seen once, with more than 6.5% in the top ten. This entry belongs to a study of blood T cell repertoires in COVID-19. Overall study: Sites across the United States, Italy and Spain contributed samples from acute and convalescent COVID-19.

The ends were cut back, 5 bases at V and 9 bases at J, with 15 bases in the middle. The CDR3 runs to 13 residues. Germline CDR1 and CDR2: MNHEY and SMNVEV (reference sequence). The TCR sequence derives from a woman between 25 and 40 years old who had recovered from COVID-19. Sequenced input: peripheral blood. V is TRBV27 and J is TRBJ2-3, with D possibly TRBD2 on 6 matching bases. CDR3: CASSPDTGGTQYF. The CDR3 DNA sequence: TGTGCCAGCAGTCCCGATACAGGAGGGACGCAGTATTTT.